This record looks at one T cell receptor (beta chain) sequence and its context. The antigen remains unidentified. The CDR3 contains 14 residues. CDR1 is SGHRS, CDR2 YFSETQ, per germline. With 2 bases removed from V and 5 bases from J, the gap between germline ends came to 13 bases. CD8 cells regarded as naive lacked CD45RO, were positively chosen for CCR7, and omitted terminally differentiated effector memory CD45RA+ cells. Healthy adults negative for HIV, lacking recent acute infections or vaccinations, served as donors. The repertoire was sequenced with immunoSEQ multiplex PCR; TCRdb's copy has only in-frame clones and lacks some. The sample shows just over 2,000,000 clones, about 95% of them seen only once. This sample was taken from a study of shared clonotypes between healthy human individuals. Study context: The plates for each donor numbered three CD4 naive, three CD4 memory, two CD8 naive and one CD8 memory.

Overall study findings and caveats: Investigators expected sequencing depth to affect clonotype sharing among donors. Estimated richness was generally greater in naive than memory subsets.

The sequencing input was naive CD8+ T cells sorted from blood. The genes are TRBV5-1 and TRBJ2-5, with D possibly TRBD1 on 6 matching bases. The clonotype comes from a man aged 18-30 years in good health. CDR3 sequence: CASSFTGSHETQYF. CDR3 DNA: TGCGCCAGCAGCTTTACAGGGTCCCATGAGACCCAGTACTTC.